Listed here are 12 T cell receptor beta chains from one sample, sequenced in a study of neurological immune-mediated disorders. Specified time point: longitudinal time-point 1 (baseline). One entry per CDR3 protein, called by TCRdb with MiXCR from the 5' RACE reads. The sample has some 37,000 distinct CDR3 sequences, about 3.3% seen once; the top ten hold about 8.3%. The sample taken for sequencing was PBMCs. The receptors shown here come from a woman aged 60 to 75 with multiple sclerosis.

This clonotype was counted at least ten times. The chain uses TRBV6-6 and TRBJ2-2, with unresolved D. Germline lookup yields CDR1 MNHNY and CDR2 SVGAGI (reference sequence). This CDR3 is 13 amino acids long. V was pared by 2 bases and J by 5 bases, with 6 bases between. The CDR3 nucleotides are TGTGCCAGCAGTTACCAACAGACCGGGGAGCTGTTTTTT. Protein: CASSYQQTGELFF.

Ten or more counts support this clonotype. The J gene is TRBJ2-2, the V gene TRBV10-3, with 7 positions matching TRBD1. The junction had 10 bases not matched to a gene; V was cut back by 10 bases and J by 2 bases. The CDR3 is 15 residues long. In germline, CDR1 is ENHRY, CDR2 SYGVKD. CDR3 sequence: CASGAGTDNTGELFF. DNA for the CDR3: TGTGCCAGCGGTGCCGGGACAGACAACACCGGGGAGCTGTTTTTT.

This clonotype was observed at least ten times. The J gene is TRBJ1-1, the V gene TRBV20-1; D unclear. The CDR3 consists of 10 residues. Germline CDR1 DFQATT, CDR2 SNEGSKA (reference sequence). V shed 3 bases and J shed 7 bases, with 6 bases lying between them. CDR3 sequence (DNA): TGCAGTGCTAGTCATCATGAAGCTTTCTTT. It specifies CSASHHEAFF.

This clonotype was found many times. For the CDR3, the DNA is TGTGCCACCAGTGATTTGCCTAGCGGGGCAGACAATGAGCAGTTCTTC. It specifies CATSDLPSGADNEQFF. The V gene is TRBV24-1, the J gene TRBJ2-1; 9 bases fit TRBD2. This CDR3 is built from 16 residues. The J segment lost 5 bases and the V segment lost 0 bases, leaving 4 bases of the junction unmatched. CDR1 KGHDR and CDR2 SFDVKD come from the germline V gene.

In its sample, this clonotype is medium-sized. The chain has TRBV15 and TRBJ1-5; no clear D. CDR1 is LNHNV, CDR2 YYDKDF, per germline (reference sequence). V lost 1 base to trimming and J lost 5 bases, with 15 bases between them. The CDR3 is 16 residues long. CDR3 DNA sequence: TGTGCCACCAGCAGAGCGCGAGGAGTCTCGTATCAGCCCCAGCATTTT. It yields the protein CATSRARGVSYQPQHF.

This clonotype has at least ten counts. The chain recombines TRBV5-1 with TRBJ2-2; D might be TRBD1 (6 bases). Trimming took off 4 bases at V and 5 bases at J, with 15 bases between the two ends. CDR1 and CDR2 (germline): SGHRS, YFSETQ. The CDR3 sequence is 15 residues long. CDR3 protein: CASSRNTGWTGELFF. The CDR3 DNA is TGCGCCAGCAGCCGAAATACAGGGTGGACCGGGGAGCTGTTTTTT.

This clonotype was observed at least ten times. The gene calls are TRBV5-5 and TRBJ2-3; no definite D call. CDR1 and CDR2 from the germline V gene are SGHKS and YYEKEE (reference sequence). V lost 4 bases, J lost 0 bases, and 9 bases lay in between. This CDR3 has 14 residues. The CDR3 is CASSLLTSTDTQYF. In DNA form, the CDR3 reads TGTGCCAGCAGCCTCCTGACTAGCACAGATACGCAGTATTTT.

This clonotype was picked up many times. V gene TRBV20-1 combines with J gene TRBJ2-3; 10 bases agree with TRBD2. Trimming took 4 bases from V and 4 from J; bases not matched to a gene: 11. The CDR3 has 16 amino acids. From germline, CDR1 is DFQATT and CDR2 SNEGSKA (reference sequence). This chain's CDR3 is CSANPSGGPGSDTQYF. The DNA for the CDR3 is TGCAGTGCTAATCCTAGCGGGGGACCAGGTTCAGATACGCAGTATTTT.

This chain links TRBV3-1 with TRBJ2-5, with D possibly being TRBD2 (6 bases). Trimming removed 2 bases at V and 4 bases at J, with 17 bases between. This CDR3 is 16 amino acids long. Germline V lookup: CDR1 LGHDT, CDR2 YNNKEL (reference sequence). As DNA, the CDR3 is TGTGCCAGCAGCCAATATGGGGCTAGCGTAACAGAGACCCAGTACTTC. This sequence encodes CASSQYGASVTETQYF.

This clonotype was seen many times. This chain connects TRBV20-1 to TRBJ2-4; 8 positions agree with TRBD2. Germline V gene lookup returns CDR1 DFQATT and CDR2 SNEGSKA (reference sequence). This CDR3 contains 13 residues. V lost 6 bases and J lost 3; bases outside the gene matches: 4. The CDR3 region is CSAAGTSKNIQYF. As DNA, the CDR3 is TGCAGTGCGGCCGGGACTAGCAAAAACATTCAGTACTTC.

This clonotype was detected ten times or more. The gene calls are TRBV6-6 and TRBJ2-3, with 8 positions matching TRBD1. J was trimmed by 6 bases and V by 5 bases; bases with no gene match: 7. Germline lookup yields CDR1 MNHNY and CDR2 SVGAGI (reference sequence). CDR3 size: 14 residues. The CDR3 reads CASSPWTGKDTQYF. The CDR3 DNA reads TGTGCCAGCAGTCCCTGGACAGGGAAGGATACGCAGTATTTT.

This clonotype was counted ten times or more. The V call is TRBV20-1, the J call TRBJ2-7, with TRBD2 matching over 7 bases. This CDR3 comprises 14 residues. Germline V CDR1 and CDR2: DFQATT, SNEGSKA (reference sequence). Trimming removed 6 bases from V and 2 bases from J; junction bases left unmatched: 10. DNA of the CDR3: TGCAGTGCCGGATCGACGGGGGGACCCTACGAGCAGTACTTC. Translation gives CSAGSTGGPYEQYF.